These T cell receptor beta chains were read from a single sample in a study of cytomegalovirus exposure and HLA in healthy donors. The data were produced by immunoSEQ multiplex PCR, yet TCRdb's version contains in-frame clones alone and is incomplete. Altogether about 160,000 clones are present, around 69% being singletons, with the ten largest covering approximately 3%. Sequenced sample: PBMCs. These receptors were collected from a woman aged 25 to 39 in good health and CMV-seronegative. Each CDR3 is given with its conserved first and last residue. Fields, in order: J gene, V gene, CDR3 protein.

J gene: TRBJ1-5
V gene: TRBV6-1
CDR3 protein: CASRAGQGSNQPQHF

J gene: TRBJ2-2
V gene: TRBV4-3
CDR3 protein: CASSLGLYGELFF

J gene: TRBJ1-2
V gene: TRBV25-1
CDR3 protein: CASRDRVYGYTF

J gene: TRBJ2-3
V gene: TRBV7-6
CDR3 protein: CASSSSESDTQYF

J gene: TRBJ1-5
V gene: TRBV10-3
CDR3 protein: CAIRDRGDQPQHF

J gene: TRBJ2-7
V gene: TRBV27
CDR3 protein: CASSPGSYEQYF

J gene: TRBJ1-2
V gene: TRBV21-1
CDR3 protein: CASSKLRIPTYGYTF

J gene: TRBJ2-5
V gene: TRBV7-7
CDR3 protein: CASSSPSEETQYF

J gene: TRBJ2-2
V gene: TRBV2
CDR3 protein: CASNRLAANTGELFF

J gene: TRBJ1-3
V gene: TRBV30
CDR3 protein: CAWSPGSGNTIYF

J gene: TRBJ1-1
V gene: TRBV7-2
CDR3 protein: CASSSIGGGGTEAFF

J gene: TRBJ2-3
V gene: TRBV5-5
CDR3 protein: CASSWTGDPTDTQYF